The rows below give T cell receptor beta chains drawn from one sample of a study of blood T cell repertoires in COVID-19. The method was immunoSEQ multiplex PCR; TCRdb's version includes in-frame clones alone and lacks a portion of them. The data show hundreds of thousands of clones, around 88% seen once. The sequencing input was peripheral blood. These receptors originate from a woman aged 25 to 39 with COVID-19, enrolled during active disease. Each CDR3 is given with its conserved first and last residue. Fields, in order: clone size, J gene, D gene, V gene, CDR3 protein. A D gene is named only where the DNA matches it firmly. Clone size, where shown, is once, few, many, or a class for clones that have expanded.

abundance: NA; j_gene: TRBJ2-5; d_gene: NA; v_gene: TRBV9; CDR3aa: CASSRDSGVKTQYF
abundance: NA; j_gene: TRBJ1-2; d_gene: TRBD1; v_gene: TRBV10-3; CDR3aa: CAIARGLDYGYTF
abundance: NA; j_gene: TRBJ2-1; d_gene: TRBD2; v_gene: TRBV13; CDR3aa: CASSPRLAGGNEQFF
abundance: NA; j_gene: TRBJ1-1; d_gene: TRBD1; v_gene: TRBV6-2/TRBV6-3; CDR3aa: CASSYSIGTGTTEAFF
abundance: NA; j_gene: TRBJ2-3; d_gene: TRBD2; v_gene: TRBV14; CDR3aa: CASSQGYRTSLTDTQYF
abundance: NA; j_gene: TRBJ2-1; d_gene: TRBD2; v_gene: TRBV28; CDR3aa: CASSYLTSGGAYEQFF
abundance: NA; j_gene: TRBJ2-7; d_gene: TRBD1; v_gene: TRBV19; CDR3aa: CASRPTGTGSYEQYF
abundance: NA; j_gene: TRBJ2-3; d_gene: NA; v_gene: TRBV19; CDR3aa: CASSTGQPYTDTQYF
abundance: NA; j_gene: TRBJ1-1; d_gene: TRBD1; v_gene: TRBV6-5; CDR3aa: CASSYSWTGEAFF
abundance: NA; j_gene: TRBJ2-3; d_gene: TRBD2; v_gene: TRBV5-4; CDR3aa: CASSGGPGLDADTQYF
abundance: NA; j_gene: TRBJ1-2; d_gene: NA; v_gene: TRBV30; CDR3aa: CAWSVPQGGVYGYTF
abundance: NA; j_gene: TRBJ2-1; d_gene: NA; v_gene: TRBV6-5; CDR3aa: CASSLRGLYEQFF
abundance: NA; j_gene: TRBJ2-7; d_gene: NA; v_gene: TRBV28; CDR3aa: CASSFPGQYYEQYF
abundance: few; j_gene: TRBJ1-1; d_gene: NA; v_gene: TRBV2; CDR3aa: CASSEEVLGAEAFF
abundance: NA; j_gene: TRBJ2-7; d_gene: NA; v_gene: TRBV21-1; CDR3aa: CASSFRLAGVPALWVEQYF
abundance: NA; j_gene: TRBJ1-6; d_gene: NA; v_gene: TRBV11-2; CDR3aa: CASSSYSYNSPLHF